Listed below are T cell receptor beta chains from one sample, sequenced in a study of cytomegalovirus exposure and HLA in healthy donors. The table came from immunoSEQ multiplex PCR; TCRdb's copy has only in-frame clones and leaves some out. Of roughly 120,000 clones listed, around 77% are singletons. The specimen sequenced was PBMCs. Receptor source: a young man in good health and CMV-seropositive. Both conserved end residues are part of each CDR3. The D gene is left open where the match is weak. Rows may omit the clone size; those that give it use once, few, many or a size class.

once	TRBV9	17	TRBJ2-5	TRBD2	CASSVGGTSGSQETQYF	TGTGCCAGCAGCGTAGGTGGGACTAGCGGGAGTCAGGAGACCCAGTACTTC
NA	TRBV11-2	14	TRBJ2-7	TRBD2	CASSLTSGSYEQYF	TGTGCCAGTAGTTTGACTAGCGGGAGCTACGAGCAGTACTTC
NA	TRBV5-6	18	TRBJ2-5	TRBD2	CASARIRTSGGDQETQYF	TGTGCCAGCGCACGAATTAGGACTAGCGGGGGAGATCAAGAGACCCAGTACTTC
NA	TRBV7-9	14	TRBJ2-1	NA	CASSFFSGYNEQFF	TGTGCCAGCAGCTTTTTTTCGGGTTACAATGAGCAGTTCTTC
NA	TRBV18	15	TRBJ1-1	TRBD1	CASSPPGQGATEAFF	TGTGCCAGCTCACCCCCGGGGCAGGGGGCAACTGAAGCTTTCTTT
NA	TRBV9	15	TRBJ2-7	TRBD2	CASSATSGGPYEQYF	TGTGCCAGCAGCGCGACTAGCGGGGGGCCCTACGAGCAGTACTTC
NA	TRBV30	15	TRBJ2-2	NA	CAWSVWEVNTGELFF	TGTGCCTGGAGTGTGTGGGAGGTAAACACCGGGGAGCTGTTTTTT
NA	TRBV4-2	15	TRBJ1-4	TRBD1	CASSHRTGGDEKLFF	TGTGCCAGCAGCCACCGGACAGGGGGAGATGAAAAACTGTTTTTT
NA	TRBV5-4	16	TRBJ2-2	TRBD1	CASSGTGTGTTGELFF	TGTGCCAGCAGCGGAACCGGGACAGGGACCACCGGGGAGCTGTTTTTT
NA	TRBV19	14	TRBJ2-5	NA	CASSSPGWQETQYF	TGTGCCAGTAGTTCCCCAGGGTGGCAAGAGACCCAGTACTTC
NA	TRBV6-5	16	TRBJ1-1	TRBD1	CASSYSPRGRKTEAFF	TGTGCCAGCAGTTACTCCCCCAGGGGGCGAAAAACTGAAGCTTTCTTT
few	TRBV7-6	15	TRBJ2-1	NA	CASSLDGLPRDEQFF	TGTGCCAGCAGCTTAGATGGCCTACCCAGGGATGAGCAGTTCTTC
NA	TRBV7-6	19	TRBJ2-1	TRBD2	CASSLSPGLAPATYNEQFF	TGTGCCAGCAGCTTATCGCCGGGACTAGCGCCCGCTACCTACAATGAGCAGTTCTTC
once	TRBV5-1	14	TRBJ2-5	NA	CASSLGERQETQYF	TGCGCCAGCAGCTTGGGTGAACGGCAAGAGACCCAGTACTTC
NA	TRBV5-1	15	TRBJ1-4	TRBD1	CASSSSGQGNEKLFF	TGCGCCAGCAGCTCGTCGGGACAGGGTAATGAAAAACTGTTTTTT
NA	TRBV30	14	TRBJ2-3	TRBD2	CAWRGEGFTDTQYF	TGTGCCTGGAGGGGGGAGGGGTTCACAGATACGCAGTATTTT
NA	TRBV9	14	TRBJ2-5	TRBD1	CASSPRDRSGTQYF	TGTGCCAGCAGCCCCCGGGACAGGTCAGGGACCCAGTACTTC
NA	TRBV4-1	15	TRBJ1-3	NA	CASSQYRSSGNTIYF	TGCGCCAGCAGCCAATACAGGAGCTCTGGAAACACCATATATTTT
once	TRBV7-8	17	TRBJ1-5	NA	CASSLGTGTRGNQPQHF	TGTGCCAGCAGCTTAGGCACCGGGACACGGGGCAATCAGCCCCAGCATTTT
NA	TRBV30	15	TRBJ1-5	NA	CAWSVGAGEFQPQHF	TGTGCCTGGAGTGTTGGGGCAGGGGAGTTTCAGCCCCAGCATTTT
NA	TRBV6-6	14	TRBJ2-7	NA	CASRRVYAAYEQYF	TGTGCCAGCAGGCGGGTGTACGCGGCCTACGAGCAGTACTTC
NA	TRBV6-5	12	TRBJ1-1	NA	CAITNGGTEAFF	TGTGCCATCACAAACGGGGGAACTGAAGCTTTCTTT
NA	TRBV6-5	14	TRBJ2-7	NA	CATNLPGLSYEQYF	TGTGCCACCAACTTACCGGGTCTCTCCTACGAGCAGTACTTC
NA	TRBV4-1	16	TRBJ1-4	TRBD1	CASSQEIRGQNEKLFF	TGCGCCAGCAGCCAAGAAATCAGGGGGCAGAATGAAAAACTGTTTTTT
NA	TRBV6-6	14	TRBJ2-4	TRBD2	CASSPEGRANIQYF	TGTGCCAGCAGCCCCGAGGGGAGGGCCAACATTCAGTACTTC
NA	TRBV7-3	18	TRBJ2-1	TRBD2	CASSLGLAGGARSDEQFF	TGTGCCAGCAGCTTGGGACTAGCGGGAGGGGCCCGTTCCGATGAGCAGTTCTTC
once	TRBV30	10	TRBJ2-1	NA	CAWMRNEQFF	TGTGCCTGGATGAGGAATGAGCAGTTCTTC
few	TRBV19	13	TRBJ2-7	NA	CASIDRDTYEQYF	TGTGCCAGTATCGACCGGGACACCTACGAGCAGTACTTC
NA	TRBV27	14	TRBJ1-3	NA	CASSPAGTGNTIYF	TGTGCCAGCAGCCCAGCCGGGACTGGAAACACCATATATTTT
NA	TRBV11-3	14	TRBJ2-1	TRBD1	CASSSRTGNNEQFF	TGTGCCAGCAGCTCCCGGACAGGTAACAATGAGCAGTTCTTC
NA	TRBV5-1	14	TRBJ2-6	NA	CASSSQGSPSVLTF	TGCGCCAGCAGCTCACAGGGTTCCCCTAGCGTCCTGACTTTC
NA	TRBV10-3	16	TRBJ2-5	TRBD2	CAIRRDLAGVRETQYF	TGTGCCATCAGACGAGATCTAGCGGGAGTTCGAGAGACCCAGTACTTC
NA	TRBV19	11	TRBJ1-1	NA	CASSPDMLPFF	TGTGCCAGTAGCCCCGACATGTTACCTTTCTTT
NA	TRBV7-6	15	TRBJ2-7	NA	CASSLGRESSYEQYF	TGTGCCAGCAGCTTAGGGAGGGAGAGCTCCTACGAGCAGTACTTC
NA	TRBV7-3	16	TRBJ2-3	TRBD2	CASSVGLAASTDTQYF	TGTGCCAGCAGCGTAGGACTAGCTGCGAGCACAGATACGCAGTATTTT
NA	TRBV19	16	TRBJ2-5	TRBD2	CASSNTGLAGPETQYF	TGTGCCAGTAGTAACACGGGACTAGCGGGACCAGAGACCCAGTACTTC
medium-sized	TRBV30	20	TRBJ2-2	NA	CAVEWDLRGPSENWAGELFF	TGTGCCGTGGAGTGGGACTTAAGGGGGCCCTCGGAAAATTGGGCCGGGGAGCTGTTTTTT